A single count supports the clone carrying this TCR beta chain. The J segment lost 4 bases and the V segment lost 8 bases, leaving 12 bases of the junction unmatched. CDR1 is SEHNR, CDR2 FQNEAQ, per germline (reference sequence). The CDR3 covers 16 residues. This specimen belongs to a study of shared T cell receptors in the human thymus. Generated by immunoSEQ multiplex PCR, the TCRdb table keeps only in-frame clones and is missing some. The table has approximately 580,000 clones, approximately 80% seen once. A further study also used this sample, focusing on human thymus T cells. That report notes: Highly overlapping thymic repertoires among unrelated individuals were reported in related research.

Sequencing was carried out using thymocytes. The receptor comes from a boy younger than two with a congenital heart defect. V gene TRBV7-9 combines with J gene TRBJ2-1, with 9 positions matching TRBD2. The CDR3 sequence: CASEGISGRHYNEQFF. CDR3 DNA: TGTGCCAGCGAAGGGATTAGCGGGAGACATTACAATGAGCAGTTCTTC.